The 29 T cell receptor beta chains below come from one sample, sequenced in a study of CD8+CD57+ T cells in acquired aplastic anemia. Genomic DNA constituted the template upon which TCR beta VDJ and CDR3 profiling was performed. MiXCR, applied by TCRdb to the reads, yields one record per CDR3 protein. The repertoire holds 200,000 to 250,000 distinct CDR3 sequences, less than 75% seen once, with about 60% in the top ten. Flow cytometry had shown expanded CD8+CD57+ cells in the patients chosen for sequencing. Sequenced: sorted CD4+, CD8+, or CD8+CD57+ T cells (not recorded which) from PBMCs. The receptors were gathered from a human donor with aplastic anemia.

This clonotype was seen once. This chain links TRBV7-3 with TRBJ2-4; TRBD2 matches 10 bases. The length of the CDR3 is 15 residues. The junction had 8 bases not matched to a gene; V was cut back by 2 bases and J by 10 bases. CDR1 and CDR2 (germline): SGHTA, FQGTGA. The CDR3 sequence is CASSLEGLAVDIQYF. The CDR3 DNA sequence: TGTGCCAGCAGCTTAGAAGGACTAGCGGTCGATATTCAGTACTTC.

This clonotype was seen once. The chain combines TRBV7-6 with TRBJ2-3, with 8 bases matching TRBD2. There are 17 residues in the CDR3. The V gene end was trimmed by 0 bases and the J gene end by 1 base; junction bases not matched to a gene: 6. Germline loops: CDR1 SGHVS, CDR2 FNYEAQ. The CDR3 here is CASSLALSGKGTDTQYF. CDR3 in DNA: TGTGCCAGCAGCTTAGCGCTTAGCGGGAAGGGCACAGATACGCAGTATTTT. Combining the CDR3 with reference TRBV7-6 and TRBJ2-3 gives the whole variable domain GAGVSQSPRYKVTKRGQDVALRCDPISGHVSLYWYRQALGQGPEFLTYFNYEAQQDKSGLPNDRFSAERPEGSISTLTIQRTEQRDSAMYRCASSLALSGKGTDTQYFGPGTRLTVL.

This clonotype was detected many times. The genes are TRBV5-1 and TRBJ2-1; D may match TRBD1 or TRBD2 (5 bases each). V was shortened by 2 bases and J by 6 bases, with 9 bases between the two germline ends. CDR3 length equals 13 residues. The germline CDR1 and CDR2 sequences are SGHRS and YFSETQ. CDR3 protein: CASSFDSGNEQFF. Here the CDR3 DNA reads TGCGCCAGCAGCTTTGACAGCGGCAATGAGCAGTTCTTC. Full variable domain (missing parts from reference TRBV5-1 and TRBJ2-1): KAGVTQTPRYLIKTRGQQVTLSCSPISGHRSVSWYQQTPGQGLQFLFEYFSETQRNKGNFPGRFSGRQFSNSRSEMNVSTLELGDSALYLCASSFDSGNEQFFGPGTRLTVL.

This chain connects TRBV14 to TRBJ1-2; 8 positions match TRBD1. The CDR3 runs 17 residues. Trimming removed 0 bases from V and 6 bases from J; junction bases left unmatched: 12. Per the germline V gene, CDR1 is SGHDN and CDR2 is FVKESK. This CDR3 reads CASSQDSRTGGYNGYTF. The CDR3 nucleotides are TGTGCCAGCAGCCAAGATTCCCGAACAGGGGGTTACAATGGCTACACCTTC.

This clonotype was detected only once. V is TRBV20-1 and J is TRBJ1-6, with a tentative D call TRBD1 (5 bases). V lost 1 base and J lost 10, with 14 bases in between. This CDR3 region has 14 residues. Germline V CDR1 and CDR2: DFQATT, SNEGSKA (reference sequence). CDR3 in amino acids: CSARGGVVDSPLHF. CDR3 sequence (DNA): TGCAGTGCTAGAGGAGGGGTAGTCGACTCACCCCTCCACTTT.

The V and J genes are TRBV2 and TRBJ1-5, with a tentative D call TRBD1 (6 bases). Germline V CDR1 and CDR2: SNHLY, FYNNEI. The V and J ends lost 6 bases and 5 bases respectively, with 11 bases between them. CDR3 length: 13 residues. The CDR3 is CASRDSRDQPQHF. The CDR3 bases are TGTGCCAGCAGGGACAGCCGTGATCAGCCCCAGCATTTT.

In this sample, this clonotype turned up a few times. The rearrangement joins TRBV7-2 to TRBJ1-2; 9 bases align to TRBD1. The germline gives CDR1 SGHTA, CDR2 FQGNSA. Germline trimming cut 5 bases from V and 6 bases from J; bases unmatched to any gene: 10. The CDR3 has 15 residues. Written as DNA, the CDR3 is TGTGCCAGCAGCCCCGCACCGGGACAGGGAAATGGCTACACCTTC. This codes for CASSPAPGQGNGYTF.

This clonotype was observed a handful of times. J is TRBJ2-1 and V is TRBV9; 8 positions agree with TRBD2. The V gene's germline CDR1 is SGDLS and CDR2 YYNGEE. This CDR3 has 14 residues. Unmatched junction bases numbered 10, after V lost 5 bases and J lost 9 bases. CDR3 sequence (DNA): TGTGCCAGCAGTCCGGGACTAGGAAGGGGTGAGCAGTTCTTC. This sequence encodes CASSPGLGRGEQFF.

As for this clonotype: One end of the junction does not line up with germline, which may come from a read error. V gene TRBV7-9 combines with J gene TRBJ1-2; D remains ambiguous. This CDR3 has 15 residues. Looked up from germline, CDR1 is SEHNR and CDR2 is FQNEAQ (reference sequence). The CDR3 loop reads CASSLVGQPNCGYTF. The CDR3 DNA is TGTGCCAGCAGCTTAGTAGGGCAGCCCAACTGTGGCTACACCTTC.

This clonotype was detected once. The CDR3 sequence is CASSPMGGQGPETQYF. The CDR3 DNA is TGTGCCAGCAGCCCCATGGGGGGCCAGGGACCGGAGACCCAGTACTTC. The chain recombines TRBV7-9 with TRBJ2-5, with D perhaps being TRBD1 or TRBD2 (6 bases each). Germline V gives CDR1 SEHNR, CDR2 FQNEAQ (reference sequence). This CDR3 contains 16 residues. The V and J ends lost 5 bases and 5 bases respectively, with 21 bases between them.

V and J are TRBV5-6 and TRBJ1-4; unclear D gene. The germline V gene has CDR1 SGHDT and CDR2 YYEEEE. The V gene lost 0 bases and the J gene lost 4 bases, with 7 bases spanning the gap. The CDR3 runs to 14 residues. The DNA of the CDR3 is TGTGCCAGCAGCTTGGCAGCGATTAATGAAAAACTGTTTTTT. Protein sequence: CASSLAAINEKLFF.

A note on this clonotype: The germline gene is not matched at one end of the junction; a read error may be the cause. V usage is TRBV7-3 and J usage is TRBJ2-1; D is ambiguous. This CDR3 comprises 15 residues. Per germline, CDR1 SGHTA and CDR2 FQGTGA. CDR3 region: CAGSLSTVVYNEQFF. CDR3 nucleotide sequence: TGTGCCGGCAGCTTAAGTACGGTAGTCTACAATGAGCAGTTCTTC. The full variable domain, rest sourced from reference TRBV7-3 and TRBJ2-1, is GAGVSQTPSNKVTEKGKYVELRCDPISGHTALYWYRQSLGQGPEFLIYFQGTGAADDSGLPNDRFFAVRPEGSVSTLKIQRTERGDSAVYLCAGSLSTVVYNEQFFGPGTRLTVL.

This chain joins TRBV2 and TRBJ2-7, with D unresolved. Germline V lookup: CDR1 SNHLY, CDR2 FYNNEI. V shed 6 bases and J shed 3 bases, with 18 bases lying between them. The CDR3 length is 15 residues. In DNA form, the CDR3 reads TGTGCCAGCAGCTCTTTTAAGGGCGATTACTACGAGCAGTACTTC. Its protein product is CASSSFKGDYYEQYF. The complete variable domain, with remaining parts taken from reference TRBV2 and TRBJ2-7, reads EPEVTQTPSHQVTQMGQEVILRCVPISNHLYFYWYRQILGQKVEFLVSFYNNEISEKSEIFDDQFSVERPDGSNFTLKIRSTKLEDSAMYFCASSSFKGDYYEQYFGPGTRLTVT.

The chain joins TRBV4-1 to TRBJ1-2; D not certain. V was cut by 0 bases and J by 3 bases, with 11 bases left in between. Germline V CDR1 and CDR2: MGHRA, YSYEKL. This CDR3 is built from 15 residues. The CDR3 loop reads CASSQELAGYYGYTF. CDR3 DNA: TGCGCCAGCAGCCAAGAGTTGGCCGGATACTATGGCTACACCTTC.

The CDR3 sequence is CASSEAWGENSPLHF. CDR3 bases: TGTGCCAGCAGTGAAGCTTGGGGGGAAAATTCACCCCTCCACTTT. The gene calls are TRBV2 and TRBJ1-6, with D possibly matching TRBD1 (5 bases). This CDR3 spans 15 amino acids. CDR1 is SNHLY and CDR2 is FYNNEI in the germline V gene. The V end lost 0 bases, the J end lost 7 bases, and 10 bases lay between the germline ends. The full variable domain, its missing parts supplied by reference TRBV2 and TRBJ1-6, is EPEVTQTPSHQVTQMGQEVILRCVPISNHLYFYWYRQILGQKVEFLVSFYNNEISEKSEIFDDQFSVERPDGSNFTLKIRSTKLEDSAMYFCASSEAWGENSPLHFGNGTRLTVT.

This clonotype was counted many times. The CDR3 DNA reads as TGCGCCAGCAGCTCCCTGGGGGCAGGGGGGCGCGAGCAGTACTTC. Translation gives CASSSLGAGGREQYF. This rearrangement joins TRBV5-1 to TRBJ2-7; perhaps TRBD1 as D (7 bases). The CDR3 extends over 15 amino acids. V lost 3 bases and J 6 bases, leaving 19 bases between the germline ends. The germline V gene has CDR1 SGHRS and CDR2 YFSETQ. The complete variable domain, with remaining parts taken from reference TRBV5-1 and TRBJ2-7, reads KAGVTQTPRYLIKTRGQQVTLSCSPISGHRSVSWYQQTPGQGLQFLFEYFSETQRNKGNFPGRFSGRQFSNSRSEMNVSTLELGDSALYLCASSSLGAGGREQYFGPGTRLTVT.

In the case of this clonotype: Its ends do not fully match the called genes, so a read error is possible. In DNA form, the CDR3 reads TGTACCAGCAGTCCTAGCGGGGGTGTGAACGAGCAGTGCTTC. It encodes CTSSPSGGVNEQCF. The gene calls are TRBV12-3 or TRBV12-4 and TRBJ2-7; TRBD2 agrees at 10 bases. The length of the CDR3 is 14 residues.

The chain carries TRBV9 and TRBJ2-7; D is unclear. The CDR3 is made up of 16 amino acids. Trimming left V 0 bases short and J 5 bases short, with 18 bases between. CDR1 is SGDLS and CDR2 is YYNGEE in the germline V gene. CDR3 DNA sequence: TGTGCCAGCAGCGTAGCTCCAGGTGGGTCGATGGACGAGCAGTACTTC. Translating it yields CASSVAPGGSMDEQYF. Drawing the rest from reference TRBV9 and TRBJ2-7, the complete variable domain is DSGVTQTPKHLITATGQRVTLRCSPRSGDLSVYWYQQSLDQGLQFLIQYYNGEERAKGNILERFSAQQFPDLHSELNLSSLELGDSALYFCASSVAPGGSMDEQYFGPGTRLTVT.

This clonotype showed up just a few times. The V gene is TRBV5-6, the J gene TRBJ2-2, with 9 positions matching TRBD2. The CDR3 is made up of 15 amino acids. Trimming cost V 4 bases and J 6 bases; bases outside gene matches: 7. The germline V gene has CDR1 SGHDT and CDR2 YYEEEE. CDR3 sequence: CASSPSVAGAGELFF. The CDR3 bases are TGTGCCAGCAGCCCCTCAGTAGCGGGGGCCGGGGAGCTGTTTTTT.

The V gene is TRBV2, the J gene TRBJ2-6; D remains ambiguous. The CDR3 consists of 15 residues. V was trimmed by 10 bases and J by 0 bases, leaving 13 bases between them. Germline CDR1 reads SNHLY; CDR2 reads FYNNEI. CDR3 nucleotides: TGTGCCACCTCTCCTCTAGGCTCTGGGGCCAACGTCCTGACTTTC. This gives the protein CATSPLGSGANVLTF.

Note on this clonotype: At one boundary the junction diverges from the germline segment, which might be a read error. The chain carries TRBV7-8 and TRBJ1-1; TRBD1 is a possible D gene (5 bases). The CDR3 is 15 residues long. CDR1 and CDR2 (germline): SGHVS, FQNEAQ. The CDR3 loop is CASSLVLSEGTEASF. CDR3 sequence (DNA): TGTGCCAGCAGCTTAGTCCTGTCTGAGGGGACCGAAGCTTCCTTT.

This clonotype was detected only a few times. The CDR3 sequence: CASSGGQNTEAFF. The CDR3 nucleotides are TGTGCCAGCTCGGGAGGGCAGAACACTGAAGCTTTCTTT. The gene calls are TRBV6-2 or TRBV6-3 and TRBJ1-1; the D is unclear. Trimming stripped 8 bases from V and 1 base from J, with 11 bases between. Germline-derived CDR1 and CDR2 are MNHEY and SVGEGT. The CDR3 covers 13 residues.

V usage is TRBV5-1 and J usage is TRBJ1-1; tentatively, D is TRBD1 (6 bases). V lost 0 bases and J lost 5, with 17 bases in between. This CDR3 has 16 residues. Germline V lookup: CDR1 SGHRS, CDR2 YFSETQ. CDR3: CASSLGYGGDGTEAFF. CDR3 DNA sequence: TGCGCCAGCAGCTTGGGGTACGGGGGCGATGGTACTGAAGCTTTCTTT.

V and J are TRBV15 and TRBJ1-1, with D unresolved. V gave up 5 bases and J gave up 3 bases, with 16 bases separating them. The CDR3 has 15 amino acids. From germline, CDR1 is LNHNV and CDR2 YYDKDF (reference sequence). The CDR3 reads CATSDRRRWDTEAFF. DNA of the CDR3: TGTGCCACCAGCGATCGGAGGAGATGGGACACTGAAGCTTTCTTT.

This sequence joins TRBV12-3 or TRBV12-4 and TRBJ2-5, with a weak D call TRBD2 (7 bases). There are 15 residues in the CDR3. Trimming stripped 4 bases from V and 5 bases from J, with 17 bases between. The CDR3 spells CASSSIGGATETQYF. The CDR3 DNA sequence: TGTGCCAGCAGTTCTATAGGGGGGGCCACCGAGACCCAGTACTTC.

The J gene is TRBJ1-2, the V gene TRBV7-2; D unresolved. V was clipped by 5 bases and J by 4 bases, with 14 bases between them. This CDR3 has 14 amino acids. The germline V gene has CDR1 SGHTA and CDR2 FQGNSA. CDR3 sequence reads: CASSPGRGVYGYTF. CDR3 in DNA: TGTGCCAGCAGCCCTGGGCGTGGCGTCTATGGCTACACCTTC.

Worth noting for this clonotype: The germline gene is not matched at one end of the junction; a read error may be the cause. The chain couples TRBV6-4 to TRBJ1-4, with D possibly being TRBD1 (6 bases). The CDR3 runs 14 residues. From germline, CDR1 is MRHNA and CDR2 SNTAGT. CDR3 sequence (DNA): TGTGCCAGCAGTGAGCGGGGGGGGCACCGGGGAGCTGTTTTT. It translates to CASSERGGHRGAVF.

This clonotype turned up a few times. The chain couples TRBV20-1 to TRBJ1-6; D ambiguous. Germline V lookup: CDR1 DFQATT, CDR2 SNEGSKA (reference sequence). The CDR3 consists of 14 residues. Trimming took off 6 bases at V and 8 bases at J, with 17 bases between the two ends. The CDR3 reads CSATRTIGDSPLHF. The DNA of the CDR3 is TGCAGTGCCACTAGGACCATCGGGGATTCACCCCTCCACTTT.

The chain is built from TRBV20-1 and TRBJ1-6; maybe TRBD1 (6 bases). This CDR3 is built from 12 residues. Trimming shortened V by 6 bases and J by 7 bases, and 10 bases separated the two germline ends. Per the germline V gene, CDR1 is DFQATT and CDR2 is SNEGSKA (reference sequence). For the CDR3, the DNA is TGCAGTGCGCGGCAGGGGAATTCACCCCTCCACTTT. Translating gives CSARQGNSPLHF.